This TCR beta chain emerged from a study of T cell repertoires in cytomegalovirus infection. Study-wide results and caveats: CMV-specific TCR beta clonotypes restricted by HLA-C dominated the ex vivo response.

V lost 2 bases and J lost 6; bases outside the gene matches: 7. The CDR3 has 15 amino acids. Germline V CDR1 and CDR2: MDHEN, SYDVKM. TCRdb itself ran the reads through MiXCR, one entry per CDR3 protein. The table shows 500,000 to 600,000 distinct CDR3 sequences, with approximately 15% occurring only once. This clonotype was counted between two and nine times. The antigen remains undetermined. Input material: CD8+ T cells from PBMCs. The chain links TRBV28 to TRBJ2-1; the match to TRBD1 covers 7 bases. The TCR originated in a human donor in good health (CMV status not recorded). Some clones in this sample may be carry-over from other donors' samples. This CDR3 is CASSLGTAWVNEQFF. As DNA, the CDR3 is TGTGCCAGCAGTTTAGGGACAGCTTGGGTCAATGAGCAGTTCTTC.